The clone carrying this T cell receptor beta chain was seen a single time. Its cognate antigen is unknown. After constant-region reverse-primer amplification, full-length variable regions underwent semi-nested PCR with Nested Universal Primer A. Using its own MiXCR run on the 5' RACE reads, TCRdb lists one record per CDR3 protein. The table includes 8,000 or so distinct CDR3 sequences, about a third detected once. Memory CD4+ T cells were sorted as CD4+CD45RO+CD25- cells. Study results and caveats: Tumor Treg TCRs overlapped most with tumor naive CD4+ cells. Whole repertoires were not studied in the larger cohort, only one V-J beta rearrangement.

This CDR3 is 14 amino acids long. Germline V lookup: CDR1 DFQATT, CDR2 SNEGSKA (reference sequence). V shed 6 bases and J 3 bases; nucleotides not matched to a gene: 5. V gene TRBV20-1 combines with J gene TRBJ2-1; TRBD2 matches 10 bases. The specimen sequenced was tumor-infiltrating memory CD4+ T cells sorted from the breast tumor. This sample's subset: memory CD4+ T cells, CD4+CD45RO+CD25-. The sequence was collected from a female donor with breast cancer. For the CDR3, the DNA is TGCAGTGCAACCGGGACTAGCGACTACAATGAGCAGTTCTTC. Its protein is CSATGTSDYNEQFF.